Listed here is a single TCR beta chain. This specimen comes from a study of T cell responses to AZD1222 COVID-19 vaccine. Germline V gene lookup returns CDR1 MNHEY and CDR2 SMNVEV (reference sequence). V shed 4 bases and J shed 1 base, with 10 bases lying between them. This CDR3 comprises 14 residues. Generated by immunoSEQ multiplex PCR, the TCRdb table keeps only in-frame clones and is missing some. This sample has some 150,000 clones, with less than 95% found just once. This specimen consisted of peripheral blood, obtained on day 0 of AZD1222 vaccination. This clonotype was obtained from an adult in good health. The chain is built from TRBV27 and TRBJ1-1; tentatively, D is TRBD1 (6 bases). DNA of the CDR3: TGTGCCAGCAGTTCGGGCAGGGGGAACACTGAAGCTTTCTTT. Amino acid sequence: CASSSGRGNTEAFF.